Listed here are 30 T cell receptor beta chains from one sample, sequenced in a study of blood T cell repertoires in COVID-19. The assay was immunoSEQ multiplex PCR, and TCRdb's table has in-frame clones only and misses some. The data show 250,000 or so clones, with around 83% seen just once and about 6.2% held by the top ten. The source material was PBMCs or T cells enriched from blood (not recorded which). The receptors shown here come from a woman in her 50s who had been exposed to COVID-19.

Concerning this clone: One end of the junction varies from germline; a read error may be responsible. The chain couples TRBV2 to TRBJ2-6; D is unclear. Per germline, CDR1 SNHLY and CDR2 FYNNEI. CDR3 length: 14 amino acids. The CDR3 protein is CASGETSGANVLTF. The CDR3 DNA reads as TGTGCCAGCGGTGAGACTTCTGGGGCCAACGTCCTGACTTTC.

The chain joins TRBV19 to TRBJ1-2; no clear D. V was clipped by 5 bases and J by 10 bases, with 20 bases between them. The germline gives CDR1 LNHDA, CDR2 SQIVND (reference sequence). This CDR3 contains 14 residues. Here the CDR3 DNA reads TGTGCCAGTAGTCCCCGGAGAGGAGTTGGATTCTACACCTTC. This codes for CASSPRRGVGFYTF. Drawing the rest from reference TRBV19 and TRBJ1-2, the complete variable domain is DGGITQSPKYLFRKEGQNVTLSCEQNLNHDAMYWYRQDPGQGLRLIYYSQIVNDFQKGDIAEGYSVSREKKESFPLTVTSAQKNPTAFYLCASSPRRGVGFYTFGSGTRLTVV.

The gene calls are TRBV28 and TRBJ2-7, with D maybe TRBD1 (6 bases). V lost 7 bases and J lost 4, with 11 bases in between. Germline assignment: CDR1 MDHEN and CDR2 SYDVKM. CDR3 length: 12 residues. This CDR3 reads CASKGTIYEQYF. For the CDR3, the DNA is TGTGCCAGCAAAGGGACAATTTACGAGCAGTACTTC.

The CDR3 DNA follows: TGTGCCAGCAGCTCAACCGGGACTAGCTATAATGAGCAGTTCTTC. This encodes CASSSTGTSYNEQFF. This sequence joins TRBV6-5 and TRBJ2-1, with 9 bases matching TRBD2. Germline trimming cut 6 bases from V and 7 bases from J; bases unmatched to any gene: 10. This CDR3 has 15 residues. Germline V gene lookup returns CDR1 MNHEY and CDR2 SVGAGI.

The rearrangement joins TRBV11-2 to TRBJ1-2; D possibly corresponds to TRBD1 (5 bases). Germline V CDR1 and CDR2: SGHAT, FQNNGV. Trimming stripped 0 bases from V and 0 bases from J, with 8 bases between. The CDR3 is 15 amino acids. The CDR3 is CASSLETATNYGYTF. The DNA of the CDR3 is TGTGCCAGCAGCTTAGAGACAGCAACTAACTATGGCTACACCTTC.

The chain is built from TRBV5-8 and TRBJ2-1; TRBD2 aligns across 8 bases. V shed 1 base, J shed 1 base, and the junction held 1 base outside the gene matches. CDR1 and CDR2 from the germline V gene are SGHTS and YDEGEE. CDR3 length equals 15 residues. The CDR3 region is CASSLLAGSYNEQFF. For the CDR3, the DNA is TGTGCCAGCAGCTTGTTAGCGGGGTCCTACAATGAGCAGTTCTTC.

The chain has TRBV9 and TRBJ1-4; D might be TRBD1 (5 bases). Germline loops: CDR1 SGDLS, CDR2 YYNGEE. Trimming removed 1 base at V and 3 bases at J, with 10 bases between. This CDR3 region has 15 residues. The CDR3 reads CASSVLSGANEKLFF. Written as DNA, the CDR3 is TGTGCCAGCAGCGTACTTTCGGGGGCTAATGAAAAACTGTTTTTT.

This clone was picked up one time. This sequence joins TRBV19 and TRBJ1-1, with 7 nucleotides matching TRBD1. This CDR3 has 13 residues. Germline values: CDR1 LNHDA, CDR2 SQIVND (reference sequence). V gave up 5 bases and J gave up 5 bases; unmatched junction bases: 5. CDR3 sequence (DNA): TGTGCCAGTAGTCCAGACAGGGTGACTGAAGCTTTCTTT. This codes for CASSPDRVTEAFF.

The gene calls are TRBV25-1 and TRBJ2-7; 9 bases map to TRBD1. V was clipped by 3 bases and J by 5 bases; unmatched bases: 8. The CDR3 contains 15 residues. CDR1 and CDR2 from the germline V gene are MGHDK and SYGVNS. The CDR3 DNA follows: TGTGCCAGCAGTGACAGGACAGGGGATATCGACGAGCAGTACTTC. Translating it yields CASSDRTGDIDEQYF.

Here the CDR3 reads CASSPLAGGETQYF. DNA of the CDR3: TGTGCCAGCAGTCCACTAGCGGGGGGAGAGACCCAGTACTTC. V is TRBV6-2 or TRBV6-3 and J is TRBJ2-5; TRBD2 matches at 12 bases. Germline V lookup: CDR1 MNHEY, CDR2 SVGEGT. J lost 4 bases, V lost 5 bases, and 2 bases had no gene match. CDR3 length equals 14 residues.

The rearrangement joins TRBV15 to TRBJ2-1; 7 bases match TRBD1. Germline values: CDR1 LNHNV, CDR2 YYDKDF (reference sequence). The CDR3 consists of 14 residues. Losses at the gene ends were 1 base for V and 4 bases for J; bases not matched to a gene: 1. CDR3 amino acids: CATSRGDRYNEQFF. Written as DNA, the CDR3 is TGTGCCACCAGCAGAGGGGACAGATACAATGAGCAGTTCTTC.

The V gene is TRBV18, the J gene TRBJ2-7, with TRBD1 identical over 8 bases. V lost 6 bases, J lost 6 bases, and 7 bases stayed unmatched. Per germline, CDR1 KGHSH and CDR2 LQKENI. CDR3 length: 13 residues. The CDR3 is CASSADRAGEQYF. In DNA, the CDR3 is TGTGCCAGCTCGGCGGACAGGGCGGGCGAGCAGTACTTC. Variable domain in full (rest from reference TRBV18 and TRBJ2-7): NAGVMQNPRHLVRRRGQEARLRCSPMKGHSHVYWYRQLPEEGLKFMVYLQKENIIDESGMPKERFSAEFPKEGPSILRIQQVVRGDSAAYFCASSADRAGEQYFGPGTRLTVT.

The chain recombines TRBV24-1 with TRBJ2-1, with 12 positions matching TRBD2. This CDR3 has 18 amino acids. The V gene end was trimmed by 2 bases and the J gene end by 7 bases; junction bases not matched to a gene: 11. From germline, CDR1 is KGHDR and CDR2 SFDVKD. The CDR3 sequence is CATSDSSLAGGLGNEQFF. The DNA of the CDR3 is TGTGCCACCAGTGATTCTTCTCTAGCGGGGGGGCTCGGGAATGAGCAGTTCTTC.

V gene TRBV29-1 combines with J gene TRBJ2-3; a possible D gene is TRBD1 (6 bases). The V end lost 4 bases, the J end lost 3 bases, and 11 bases lay between the germline ends. Germline CDR1 is SQVTM and CDR2 is ANQGSEA. This CDR3 is 13 amino acids long. As DNA, the CDR3 is TGCAGCGTTGGGGGAAGGGGGACAGATACGCAGTATTTT. Its protein is CSVGGRGTDTQYF.

The chain is built from TRBV5-6 and TRBJ2-7; tentatively, D is TRBD1 (5 bases). Germline values: CDR1 SGHDT, CDR2 YYEEEE. The CDR3 sequence is 16 residues long. Trimming cost V 0 bases and J 3 bases, with 16 bases left between them. The CDR3 reads CASSLARGRVGYEQYF. The CDR3, as DNA: TGTGCCAGCAGCTTGGCCCGAGGCAGGGTCGGCTACGAGCAGTACTTC. Supplemented by reference TRBV5-6 and TRBJ2-7, the full variable domain reads DAGVTQSPTHLIKTRGQQVTLRCSPKSGHDTVSWYQQALGQGPQFIFQYYEEEERQRGNFPDRFSGHQFPNYSSELNVNALLLGDSALYLCASSLARGRVGYEQYFGPGTRLTVT.

This clone was seen a handful of times. V is TRBV7-9 and J is TRBJ2-5, with TRBD1 matching 9 bases. Trimming took 4 bases from V and 8 from J; bases not matched to a gene: 14. From germline, CDR1 is SEHNR and CDR2 FQNEAQ (reference sequence). This CDR3 is 16 amino acids long. The CDR3 region has the DNA TGTGCCAGCAGCTCGCCACCGGGACAGGGTGGAGGCACCCAGTACTTC. This sequence encodes CASSSPPGQGGGTQYF.

This clone was picked up one time. The V gene is TRBV11-2, the J gene TRBJ2-3, with TRBD1 identical over 7 bases. From germline, CDR1 is SGHAT and CDR2 FQNNGV. J lost 2 bases, V lost 5 bases, and 7 bases had no gene match. The CDR3 is made up of 15 amino acids. CDR3 sequence (DNA): TGTGCCAGCAGCAGAAGAGGGGGCCCCACAGATACGCAGTATTTT. This codes for CASSRRGGPTDTQYF.

This rearrangement joins TRBV6-6 to TRBJ1-6; D possibly corresponds to TRBD1 (6 bases). V was clipped by 7 bases and J by 7 bases, with 11 bases between them. The CDR3 length is 13 residues. Germline V CDR1 and CDR2: MNHNY, SVGAGI (reference sequence). Written as DNA, the CDR3 is TGTGCCAGCACCGCCACAGGGAATTCACCCCTCCACTTT. The encoded protein is CASTATGNSPLHF.

This sequence joins TRBV18 and TRBJ2-1; TRBD1 aligns across 10 bases. CDR3 length: 15 residues. Trimming took 3 bases from V and 9 from J; bases not matched to a gene: 8. Germline values: CDR1 KGHSH, CDR2 LQKENI. The CDR3 nucleotides are TGTGCCAGCTCACCGACCGGGACAGGGGCGGGTGAGCAGTTCTTC. Encoded protein: CASSPTGTGAGEQFF.

The chain uses TRBV12-5 and TRBJ1-2, with D uncertain. The germline V and J ends were trimmed by 4 bases and 6 bases, with 12 bases remaining between them. Germline V gene sequence: CDR1 LGHNT, CDR2 FRNRAP. The CDR3 spans 13 residues. The CDR3 region has the DNA TGTGCTAGTGGTTCTTCCCTCGGGGATGGCTACACCTTC. It encodes CASGSSLGDGYTF.

This chain joins TRBV11-2 and TRBJ1-1; D possibly corresponds to TRBD1 (6 bases). This CDR3 is built from 14 residues. The germline CDR1 and CDR2 sequences are SGHAT and FQNNGV. Between the trimmed V and J ends, which lost 6 bases and 0 bases, there was a span of 11 bases. The CDR3 coding sequence is TGTGCCAGCAGAACAACAGGGATGAACACTGAAGCTTTCTTT. It specifies CASRTTGMNTEAFF.

This rearrangement joins TRBV11-2 to TRBJ1-6, with TRBD1 matching 7 bases. Germline lookup yields CDR1 SGHAT and CDR2 FQNNGV. V dropped 4 bases and J dropped 7; count of bases not matched to a gene: 10. The CDR3 spans 16 residues. CDR3 in amino acids: CASSSPGGAMNSPLHF. The DNA for the CDR3 is TGTGCCAGCAGCTCCCCAGGGGGAGCGATGAATTCACCCCTCCACTTT.

The chain couples TRBV19 to TRBJ1-2; D is unclear. Deletions cut 7 bases from V and 5 bases from J, with 11 bases between. This CDR3 region has 12 residues. In germline, CDR1 is LNHDA, CDR2 SQIVND (reference sequence). The CDR3 here is CASTTRGYGYTF. The CDR3 DNA reads TGTGCCAGTACTACAAGAGGTTATGGCTACACCTTC.

This sequence joins TRBV27 and TRBJ1-6; 7 bases match TRBD1. Germline values: CDR1 MNHEY, CDR2 SMNVEV (reference sequence). The CDR3 has 20 amino acids. The V gene end was trimmed by 3 bases and the J gene end by 4 bases; junction bases not matched to a gene: 18. DNA for the CDR3: TGTGCCAGCAGTTTTAGAAGACAGGGACGGCCTGAGGGGTATAATTCACCCCTCCACTTT. Its translation: CASSFRRQGRPEGYNSPLHF.

V usage is TRBV28 and J usage is TRBJ1-6; TRBD1 matches at 9 bases. The CDR3 contains 15 residues. The germline CDR1 and CDR2 sequences are MDHEN and SYDVKM. V lost 4 bases and J lost 7; bases outside the gene matches: 5. CDR3 in amino acids: CASSSTGGINSPLHF. CDR3 coding DNA: TGTGCCAGCAGTTCGACAGGGGGGATCAATTCACCCCTCCACTTT. Drawing the rest from reference TRBV28 and TRBJ1-6, the complete variable domain is DVKVTQSSRYLVKRTGEKVFLECVQDMDHENMFWYRQDPGLGLRLIYFSYDVKMKEKGDIPEGYSVSREKKERFSLILESASTNQTSMYLCASSSTGGINSPLHFGNGTRLTVT.

The J gene is TRBJ2-3, the V gene TRBV5-1; 7 bases map to TRBD2. J lost 2 bases, V lost 2 bases, and 8 bases had no gene match. CDR1 and CDR2 from the germline V gene are SGHRS and YFSETQ. The CDR3 length is 16 residues. CDR3 sequence: CASSFYGGGPTDTQYF. The CDR3, as DNA: TGCGCCAGCAGCTTCTACGGCGGGGGACCCACAGATACGCAGTATTTT. The entire variable domain, with the rest obtained from reference TRBV5-1 and TRBJ2-3, is as follows: KAGVTQTPRYLIKTRGQQVTLSCSPISGHRSVSWYQQTPGQGLQFLFEYFSETQRNKGNFPGRFSGRQFSNSRSEMNVSTLELGDSALYLCASSFYGGGPTDTQYFGPGTRLTVL.

This chain connects TRBV5-1 to TRBJ1-2, with 7 nucleotides matching TRBD1. The ends lost 4 bases at V and 1 base at J; junction bases unmatched: 1. The CDR3 is 13 residues long. The germline V gene encodes CDR1 SGHRS and CDR2 YFSETQ. CDR3: CASSQGDNYGYTF. The CDR3 bases are TGCGCCAGCAGCCAGGGGGATAACTATGGCTACACCTTC.

The chain employs TRBV7-3 and TRBJ1-3; unclear D gene. V lost 6 bases, J lost 4 bases, and 10 bases lay in between. Germline V gives CDR1 SGHTA, CDR2 FQGTGA. There are 13 residues in the CDR3. The CDR3 DNA follows: TGTGCCAGCAGTAAATCAGGAGGAAACACCATATATTTT. Translation: CASSKSGGNTIYF.

A single count supports this clone. The rearrangement links TRBV13 to TRBJ1-2; D possibly corresponds to TRBD1 (5 bases). Looked up from germline, CDR1 is PRHDT and CDR2 is FYEKMQ (reference sequence). Trimming took off 2 bases at V and 6 bases at J, with 16 bases between the two ends. The CDR3 spans 15 residues. The CDR3 coding sequence is TGTGCCAGCAGCTTATTATCCAGGGAGGCCGATGGCTACACCTTC. It specifies CASSLLSREADGYTF.

The chain's CDR3 is CASSRSPTGVNGNTIYF. The CDR3 DNA follows: TGTGCCAGCAGCCGATCCCCGACAGGGGTAAATGGAAACACCATATATTTT. The J gene is TRBJ1-3, the V gene TRBV7-9, with 8 bases fitting TRBD1. CDR1 is SEHNR and CDR2 is FQNEAQ in the germline V gene (reference sequence). This CDR3 is 17 amino acids long. Losses at the gene ends were 5 bases for V and 3 bases for J; bases not matched to a gene: 12.